These 23 T cell receptor beta chains came from one sample sequenced in a study of cytomegalovirus exposure and HLA in healthy donors. The method was immunoSEQ multiplex PCR; TCRdb's version includes in-frame clones alone and lacks a portion of them. The sample lists roughly 300,000 clones; 88% were seen once. Sample: PBMCs. The receptors were sampled from a young woman in good health and CMV-seronegative.

V and J are TRBV28 and TRBJ2-1, with TRBD1 matching 8 bases. The CDR3 extends over 15 amino acids. The junction had 9 bases not matched to a gene; V was cut back by 3 bases and J by 8 bases. Germline CDR1 and CDR2: MDHEN and SYDVKM. CDR3: CASSFSGAGGDEQFF. The CDR3, as DNA: TGTGCCAGCAGTTTTTCCGGGGCAGGGGGCGATGAGCAGTTCTTC.

V and J are TRBV28 and TRBJ2-5, with 7 bases fitting TRBD1. The CDR3 sequence is 14 residues long. V lost 7 bases and J lost 3; bases outside the gene matches: 8. Germline assignment: CDR1 MDHEN and CDR2 SYDVKM. CDR3 region: CASNFYRGEETQYF. For the CDR3, the DNA is TGTGCCAGCAACTTCTACAGGGGAGAAGAGACCCAGTACTTC.

This chain uses TRBV21-1 with TRBJ1-2; the tabulated D call, TRBD1, remains unverified against the DNA. TRBV21-1 is noted as a pseudogene. This CDR3 has 14 residues. The CDR3 sequence: CASSSPDRHYGYTF. CDR3 nucleotides: TGTGCCAGCAGCAGTCCGGACAGACATTATGGCTACACCTTC.

The chain couples TRBV5-4 to TRBJ1-2; 7 bases are a match to TRBD1. This CDR3 contains 14 residues. With 1 base clipped from V and 3 bases from J, the junction kept 3 bases outside the gene matches. Germline V gene sequence: CDR1 SGHNT, CDR2 YYREEE (reference sequence). This chain's CDR3 is CASSLSDRDYGYTF. DNA of the CDR3: TGTGCCAGCAGCTTGAGTGACAGGGACTATGGCTACACCTTC.

The chain employs TRBV6-5 and TRBJ2-3; TRBD1 matches 7 bases. With 5 bases clipped from V and 4 bases from J, the junction kept 6 bases outside the gene matches. CDR1 is MNHEY and CDR2 is SVGAGI in the germline V gene. The CDR3 is 14 residues long. The CDR3 is CASSNYRGADTQYF. The CDR3 nucleotides are TGTGCCAGCAGTAACTACAGGGGCGCAGATACGCAGTATTTT.

This chain uses TRBV11-3 with TRBJ2-3; 10 bases match TRBD1. J was trimmed by 5 bases and V by 5 bases; bases with no gene match: 4. The length of the CDR3 is 14 residues. Germline V lookup: CDR1 SGHNT, CDR2 YENEEA. In DNA form, the CDR3 reads TGTGCCAGCAGCCTGGGACAGGGGATAGATACGCAGTATTTT. It translates to CASSLGQGIDTQYF.

This clone was seen more than once but under ten times. This chain connects TRBV5-6 to TRBJ1-2, with a tentative D call TRBD1 (6 bases). V was clipped by 4 bases and J by 0 bases, with 13 bases between them. CDR1 and CDR2 from the germline V gene are SGHDT and YYEEEE. The CDR3 totals 15 residues. The CDR3 loop is CASSLGRQANYGYTF. CDR3 nucleotides: TGTGCCAGCAGCCTAGGCCGACAGGCTAACTATGGCTACACCTTC.

The chain uses TRBV6-5 and TRBJ1-2, with D maybe TRBD1 (6 bases). Germline loops: CDR1 MNHEY, CDR2 SVGAGI. The ends were cut back, 6 bases at V and 5 bases at J, with 16 bases in the middle. The CDR3 runs 14 residues. The CDR3 protein is CASRPTGYPYGYTF. DNA of the CDR3: TGTGCCAGCAGGCCCACAGGGTACCCTTATGGCTACACCTTC.

This sequence joins TRBV4-3 and TRBJ2-5, with unresolved D. The V end was cut by 1 base, the J end by 2 bases, with 11 bases between. Germline assignment: CDR1 LGHNA and CDR2 YSLEER. This CDR3 spans 15 amino acids. CDR3 in amino acids: CASSQGSSGQETQYF. The CDR3 region has the DNA TGCGCCAGCAGCCAAGGGTCTTCCGGGCAAGAGACCCAGTACTTC.

The chain carries TRBV30 and TRBJ1-4; 10 bases align to TRBD1. This CDR3 contains 16 residues. The germline gives CDR1 GTSNPN, CDR2 SVGIG (reference sequence). V was pared by 3 bases and J by 5 bases, with 9 bases of the junction left unmatched. The CDR3 here is CAWRPTGTGDNEKLFF. CDR3 bases: TGTGCCTGGAGGCCTACCGGGACAGGGGACAATGAAAAACTGTTTTTT.

The rearrangement links TRBV28 to TRBJ1-1, with D maybe TRBD1 (5 bases). Germline V gene data show CDR1 as MDHEN and CDR2 as SYDVKM. The V and J ends lost 5 bases and 0 bases respectively, with 10 bases between them. The CDR3 consists of 14 residues. CDR3 coding DNA: TGTGCCAGCAGTATCAGGGCATTGAACACTGAAGCTTTCTTT. Residues: CASSIRALNTEAFF. The variable domain in full, completed from reference TRBV28 and TRBJ1-1, reads DVKVTQSSRYLVKRTGEKVFLECVQDMDHENMFWYRQDPGLGLRLIYFSYDVKMKEKGDIPEGYSVSREKKERFSLILESASTNQTSMYLCASSIRALNTEAFFGQGTRLTVV.

The chain couples TRBV25-1 to TRBJ1-4; 7 bases agree with TRBD1. Germline CDR1 MGHDK, CDR2 SYGVNS. Trimming took 4 bases from V and 3 from J; bases not matched to a gene: 8. The CDR3 length is 16 residues. In nucleotides, the CDR3 is TGTGCCAGCAGTGCCATAAGGACAGGCCCTAATGAAAAACTGTTTTTT. As protein: CASSAIRTGPNEKLFF.

The genes are TRBV27 and TRBJ2-1; D might be TRBD2 (6 bases). V dropped 7 bases and J dropped 0 bases, with 10 bases sitting between them. The CDR3 totals 14 residues. CDR1 is MNHEY, CDR2 SMNVEV, per germline (reference sequence). CDR3 in DNA: TGTGCCAGCACGGACGGGAGCTCCTACAATGAGCAGTTCTTC. Its translation: CASTDGSSYNEQFF.

J is TRBJ2-7 and V is TRBV21-1; the table's TRBD2 call for D was not verified on the DNA. TRBV21-1 is flagged as a pseudogene. The CDR3 covers 14 residues. The CDR3 spells CASSKDGRSYEQYF. The DNA of the CDR3 is TGTGCCAGCAGCAAAGACGGGAGGAGCTACGAGCAGTACTTC.

The gene calls are TRBV9 and TRBJ1-6; 7 nucleotides agree with TRBD1. The germline CDR1 and CDR2 sequences are SGDLS and YYNGEE. Unmatched junction bases numbered 8, after V lost 4 bases and J lost 7 bases. The CDR3 runs 15 residues. The CDR3 protein is CASSPSGTVNSPLHF. Written as DNA, the CDR3 is TGTGCCAGCAGCCCATCCGGGACAGTAAATTCACCCCTCCACTTT.

The chain carries TRBV9 and TRBJ2-1; 9 nucleotides agree with TRBD2. Germline V gives CDR1 SGDLS, CDR2 YYNGEE. This CDR3 is built from 16 residues. J was trimmed by 7 bases and V by 4 bases; bases with no gene match: 12. Here the CDR3 DNA reads TGTGCCAGCAGCCGAATCGTAGCGGGAGTTGATAATGAGCAGTTCTTC. Its protein is CASSRIVAGVDNEQFF.

The rearrangement uses TRBV28 and TRBJ1-1; D not certain. The CDR3 is 14 residues long. The germline CDR1 and CDR2 sequences are MDHEN and SYDVKM. The germline V and J ends were trimmed by 2 bases and 0 bases, with 7 bases remaining between them. Here the CDR3 DNA reads TGTGCCAGCAGTTTAATGCCGGTGAACACTGAAGCTTTCTTT. It specifies CASSLMPVNTEAFF.

This clone was picked up many times. The genes are TRBV29-1 and TRBJ2-7; 11 bases are a match to TRBD2. The ends lost 6 bases at V and 1 base at J; junction bases unmatched: 8. From germline, CDR1 is SQVTM and CDR2 ANQGSEA. The CDR3 contains 15 residues. The CDR3 sequence: CSVARGTSGSYEQYF. CDR3 nucleotide sequence: TGCAGCGTCGCCCGGGGGACTAGCGGTTCCTACGAGCAGTACTTC.

With respect to this clone: Other DNA sequences in this specimen translate into the identical CDR3. The V and J genes are TRBV28 and TRBJ1-5; the match to TRBD1 covers 7 bases. The CDR3 runs 14 residues. CDR1 and CDR2 (germline): MDHEN, SYDVKM. V lost 3 bases to trimming and J lost 5 bases; unmatched junction nucleotides: 4. CDR3 sequence (DNA): TGTGCCAGCAGTTTCAGAGGGGGCGATCAGCCCCAGCATTTT. This gives the protein CASSFRGGDQPQHF.

The chain combines TRBV9 with TRBJ1-2, with D unclear. V gave up 0 bases and J gave up 14 bases, with 17 bases separating them. Germline-derived CDR1 and CDR2 are SGDLS and YYNGEE. The CDR3 covers 13 residues. Here the CDR3 reads CASSVGRSKVCTF. CDR3 nucleotides: TGTGCCAGCAGCGTAGGGCGGAGTAAGGTGTGTACCTTC.

This chain connects TRBV7-8 to TRBJ2-5; maybe TRBD2 (5 bases). Trimming pared 1 base from V and 5 bases from J, leaving 17 bases between. Germline CDR1 SGHVS, CDR2 FQNEAQ. The CDR3 length is 16 residues. The CDR3, as DNA: TGTGCCAGCAGCTTAGGAGGGTCTGGAGGACCCGAGACCCAGTACTTC. Amino acids: CASSLGGSGGPETQYF.

V usage is TRBV28 and J usage is TRBJ2-7, with 7 bases aligning to TRBD1. Germline V CDR1 and CDR2: MDHEN, SYDVKM. CDR3 length: 15 residues. With 6 bases clipped from V and 5 bases from J, the junction kept 13 bases outside the gene matches. CDR3 loop: CASSLTTGPSDEQYF. Written as DNA, the CDR3 is TGTGCCAGCAGCCTAACGACAGGGCCTTCGGACGAGCAGTACTTC.

V gene TRBV27 combines with J gene TRBJ2-2; possible D gene TRBD2, 6 bases. The CDR3 consists of 18 residues. The V gene's germline CDR1 is MNHEY and CDR2 SMNVEV (reference sequence). V was shortened by 2 bases and J by 5 bases, with 21 bases between the two germline ends. The chain's CDR3 is CASSLERRTGGFTGELFF. CDR3 nucleotides: TGTGCCAGCAGTTTAGAGCGGCGGACTGGGGGGTTTACCGGGGAGCTGTTTTTT.